This T cell receptor (beta chain) appears in the sequencing data of a study of blood T cell repertoires in COVID-19. V was clipped by 5 bases and J by 0 bases, with 11 bases between them. This CDR3 spans 14 amino acids. Germline CDR1 is MDHEN and CDR2 is SYDVKM. Sequencing used immunoSEQ multiplex PCR; TCRdb keeps in-frame clones, though not all of them. Of 120,000 to 150,000 clones in the sample, 85% to 90% are singletons; the top ten hold under 3.5%. J is TRBJ2-7 and V is TRBV28; D is perhaps TRBD1 (6 bases). The clonotype originates from a woman between 55 and 75 years old with active COVID-19. Material: peripheral blood. CDR3 coding DNA: TGTGCCAGCAGTCCGACAGGTCACTCCTACGAGCAGTACTTC. This encodes CASSPTGHSYEQYF.